These 7 T cell receptor beta chains came from one sample sequenced in a study of T cells in localized non-small cell lung cancer (dated by TCRdb to 2018 to 2020). Libraries were prepared through the immunoSEQ multiplex PCR assay. TCRdb mirrors the immuneACCESS table, restricted to in-frame sequences. Some clones are absent from its copies; in checked studies, under half trace to an unresolved V gene, and the reason for the others is unknown. The sample profile shows 40,000 to 60,000 clones; roughly 86% of them were found once. Roughly a sixth of the sample is taken by the ten largest. The sample was PBMCs, taken before any cancer treatment. The source of these receptors is a female donor with stage II lung adenocarcinoma.

The chain carries TRBV28 and TRBJ1-2; tentatively, D is TRBD1 (5 bases). This CDR3 region has 14 residues. Trimming removed 2 bases at V and 4 bases at J, with 11 bases between. CDR1 MDHEN and CDR2 SYDVKM come from the germline V gene. CDR3 in amino acids: CASSLGGKVYGYTF. The CDR3 coding sequence is TGTGCCAGCAGTTTAGGGGGGAAGGTCTATGGCTACACCTTC.

The V and J genes are TRBV10-2 and TRBJ1-2, with a weak D call TRBD1 (5 bases). The germline V gene has CDR1 WSHSY and CDR2 SAAADI. V lost 2 bases and J lost 4, with 11 bases in between. This CDR3 region has 14 residues. CDR3 bases: TGCGCCAGCAGTGAGAACAGGCCCACCTATGGCTACACCTTC. It encodes CASSENRPTYGYTF.

With respect to this clone: Germline is not matched at one junction end, which may reflect a read error. The chain recombines TRBV7-7 with TRBJ1-3; no clear D gene. The CDR3 loop spans 14 amino acids. The germline V gene encodes CDR1 SSHAT and CDR2 FNYEAQ (reference sequence). This CDR3 is CASSSAGSGNTIYF. The DNA of the CDR3 is TGTGCTAGCAGCTCCGCCGGCTCTGGAAACACCATATATTTT.

Only a few counts were recorded for this clone. This rearrangement joins TRBV11-2 to TRBJ1-2, with D tentatively TRBD1 (6 bases). The CDR3 extends over 15 amino acids. V was pared by 0 bases and J by 4 bases, with 12 bases between. The germline V gene encodes CDR1 SGHAT and CDR2 FQNNGV. The CDR3 DNA is TGTGCCAGCAGCTTAGACAGGGGCCAGGGCTATGGCTACACCTTC. Translating gives CASSLDRGQGYGYTF.

This sequence joins TRBV7-8 and TRBJ2-3; D could derive from TRBD1 or TRBD2 (5 bases each). The germline V gene has CDR1 SGHVS and CDR2 FQNEAQ. The CDR3 consists of 14 residues. V was pared by 3 bases and J by 2 bases, with 9 bases between. The CDR3 is CASSLGPHTDTQYF. CDR3 nucleotides: TGTGCCAGCAGCTTGGGACCGCACACAGATACGCAGTATTTT.

This chain links TRBV5-1 with TRBJ1-1; D is perhaps TRBD1 (5 bases). With 4 bases removed from V and 4 bases from J, the gap between germline ends came to 11 bases. The CDR3 runs 13 residues. Germline CDR1 reads SGHRS; CDR2 reads YFSETQ. CDR3 region: CASSRGGGTEAFF. As DNA, the CDR3 is TGCGCCAGCAGCCGGGGGGGAGGCACTGAAGCTTTCTTT.

The chain couples TRBV10-3 to TRBJ1-6, with 8 bases that match TRBD1. The CDR3 has 15 amino acids. Germline values: CDR1 ENHRY, CDR2 SYGVKD. Losses at the gene ends were 2 bases for V and 6 bases for J; bases not matched to a gene: 3. CDR3 coding DNA: TGTGCCATCAGTGAGAGACAGGGGTCTAATTCACCCCTCCACTTT. This codes for CAISERQGSNSPLHF.